This T cell receptor (beta chain) was captured by sequencing in a study of OX40 agonist ivuxolimab in advanced cancers. Looking at the study overall: Ivuxolimab was a fully human IgG2 agonistic monoclonal antibody targeting the costimulatory receptor OX40 (CD134). The point of sequencing TCRbeta in the periphery was to test whether ivuxolimab changed TCR sequence diversity and drove clonal T-cell expansion. Of the approximately 50 dose-escalation patients, hepatocellular carcinoma was present in 19, melanoma in around 15, renal cell carcinoma in 9 and head and neck cancer in 9. Intravenous ivuxolimab was administered to patients every 2 weeks at six dose levels: 0.01, 0.1, 0.3, 1.5, 3 and 10 mg/kg. Partial responses occurred in three dose-escalation patients: two with cutaneous melanoma and one with hepatocellular carcinoma. The monotherapy dose-escalation portion (N ≈ 55 patients) of the phase I ivuxolimab trial is reported in the paper. Prior anti-PD-1, anti-PD-L1 or anti-CTLA-4 therapy was permitted, and checkpoint inhibitors had been received by about two fifths of dose-escalation patients. In the dose-escalation cohort, roughly 80% of patients were male, and the mean age was approximately 60 years, with a range of about 23 to 80.

This clone was counted between two and nine times. Its antigen remains unidentified. One base away there is no much larger clone; base qualities are not given. The trial excluded patients who had a history of autoimmune disease or who were on systemic immunosuppression. In every dose cohort, peripheral blood was drawn for TCR sequencing at baseline, cycle 4 day 1, and cycle 7 day 1. Samples were obtained from an open-label, multicenter, first-in-human phase I dose-escalation trial of ivuxolimab. Adults with locally advanced or metastatic melanoma, renal cell carcinoma, hepatocellular carcinoma or head and neck squamous cell carcinoma were enrolled in the trial. Before TCR sequencing, CD4+ T cells and CD8+ T cells were sorted from peripheral blood as separate populations. General conclusions and limits of the study: In the 0.1-3.0 mg/kg groups, partial responders had among the lowest normalized peripheral clonal expansion, particularly in CD8+ T cells. Which antigens the clonally expanded peripheral T cells were specific for was not determined. After ivuxolimab, CD8+ T cells had more expanded clones than CD4+ T cells on average. At doses from 0.1 to 3.0 mg/kg, clonal expansion was seen in both CD4+ and CD8+ blood T cells between baseline and week 6. Low levels of normalized T-cell clonal expansion were also shown by some nonresponding patients.

Genomic DNA was extracted from sorted cells for sequencing of the TCRbeta CDR3 region. The immunoSEQ Assay was used to sequence the TCRbeta CDR3 regions. The source is immuneACCESS, and TCRdb retained only in-frame sequences with V and J called. Part of the clones is not carried over; for the studies checked, unresolved V genes explain less than half of this, and the remainder is unexplained. The sample table contains around 77,000 clones; only one count was recorded for around 94% of them. In total, the top ten clones hold approximately 4.8% of the sample. Sequencing used CD4+ or CD8+ T cells sorted from blood, obtained in a trial of the OX40 agonist ivuxolimab. The sequence came from an adult with an advanced solid tumor such as melanoma, head and neck, liver or kidney cancer.

The sequenced DNA: TGTGCCAGCAGTTTTGCGGATACGCAGTATTTT. Translated, it reads CASSFADTQYF. The chain couples TRBV28 to TRBJ2-3; the D gene identity is not certain. Cut back by 3 bases and 6 bases, the V and J ends lie 4 bases apart. Sequences MDHEN (CDR1) and SYDVKM (CDR2) are obtained from the germline V gene. Measured from the cysteine to the phenylalanine, the CDR3 is 11 residues long. Kept here is only the CDR3 DNA, which spans 33 bases and is read in frame from base 1.